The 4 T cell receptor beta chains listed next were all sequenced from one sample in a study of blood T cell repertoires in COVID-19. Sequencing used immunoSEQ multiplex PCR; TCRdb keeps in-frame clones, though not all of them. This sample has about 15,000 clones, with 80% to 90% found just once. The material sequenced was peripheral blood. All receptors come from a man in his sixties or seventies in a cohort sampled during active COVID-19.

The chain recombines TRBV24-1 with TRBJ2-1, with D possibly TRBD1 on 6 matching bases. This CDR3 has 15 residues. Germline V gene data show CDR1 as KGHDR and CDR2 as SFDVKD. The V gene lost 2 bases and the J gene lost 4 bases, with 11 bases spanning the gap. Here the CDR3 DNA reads TGTGCCACCAGTGATTACAGGGCTACGTACAATGAGCAGTTCTTC. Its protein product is CATSDYRATYNEQFF.

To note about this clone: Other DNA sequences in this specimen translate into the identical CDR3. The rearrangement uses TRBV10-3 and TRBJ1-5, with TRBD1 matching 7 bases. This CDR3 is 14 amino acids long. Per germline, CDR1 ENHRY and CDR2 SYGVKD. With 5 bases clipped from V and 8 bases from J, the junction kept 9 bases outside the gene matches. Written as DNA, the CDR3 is TGTGCCATCAGTCCCGGACAGGCCCACGAGCCCCAGCATTTT. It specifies CAISPGQAHEPQHF.

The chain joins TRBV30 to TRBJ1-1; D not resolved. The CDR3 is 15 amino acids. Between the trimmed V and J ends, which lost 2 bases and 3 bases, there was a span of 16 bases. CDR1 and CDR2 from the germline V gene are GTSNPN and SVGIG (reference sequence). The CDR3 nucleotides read TGTGCCTGGAGTCGTCCCATAATCGGTGACACTGAAGCTTTCTTT. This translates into CAWSRPIIGDTEAFF.

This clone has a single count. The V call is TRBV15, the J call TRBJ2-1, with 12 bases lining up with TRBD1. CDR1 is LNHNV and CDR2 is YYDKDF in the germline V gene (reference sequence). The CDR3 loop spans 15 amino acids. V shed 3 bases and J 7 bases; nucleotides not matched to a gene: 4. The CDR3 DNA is TGTGCCACCAGCAGGCCGGGACAGGGGGCGAATGAGCAGTTCTTC. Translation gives CATSRPGQGANEQFF.